What follows describes a single TCR beta chain. What it recognizes is unknown. One end of the junction is discordant with germline, which a read error may explain. This sample was taken from a study of T cells in Graves' hyperthyroidism and ophthalmopathy. The CDR3 is made up of 21 amino acids. Looked up from germline, CDR1 is SGHTA and CDR2 is FQGTGA. General observations from the study: Most thyroid clonotypes with frequency above 0.001 were detected in blood.

Researchers amplified the TCR beta CDR3 regions from RNA transcripts. Initially, a first-round RT-PCR of the TCR CDR3 employed the HTBI primer set. Each CDR3 protein gets one entry after TCRdb re-called the multiplex PCR reads with MiXCR. The table shows around 580,000 distinct CDR3 sequences, with roughly 46% occurring only once. Across 18 months, stable Graves' hyperthyroidism was marked by no progression to ophthalmopathy. Diagnosis rested on symptoms, serum thyroxine and TRAb, thyroid ultrasound, and orbital computed tomography. The chain recombines TRBV7-3 with TRBJ2-7; 14 positions agree with TRBD2. Specimen: peripheral blood or thyroid tissue (not recorded which). This receptor was taken from a woman aged 18-29 years with Graves' hyperthyroidism. The CDR3 loop is CASSQEGGHGLAGGRSYEQYF. The DNA of the CDR3 is TGCGCCAGCAGCCAAGAAGGGGGTCATGGACTAGCGGGAGGAAGGTCCTACGAGCAGTACTTC.